This TCR beta chain is from a study of CD8 T cells in ankylosing spondylitis. Study-wide results and limits: For ankylosing spondylitis blood, a TCR beta motif of about eight highly homologous variants appeared characteristic.

This clonotype was detected only a few times. What it binds is unknown. Germline V gene sequence: CDR1 DFQATT, CDR2 SNEGSKA (reference sequence). Trimming pared 0 bases from V and 0 bases from J, leaving 6 bases between. The CDR3 is made up of 15 amino acids. Researchers built TCR beta libraries using quantitative 5'-RACE with molecular barcodes. One entry per CDR3 protein results from TCRdb running MiXCR on the 5' RACE reads. The sample shows some 700,000 distinct CDR3 sequences, 15% to 20% of them seen only once. Sequences were obtained from blood, either unsorted or a sorted T cell fraction (not recorded which). The chain uses TRBV20-1 and TRBJ2-6; D is uncertain. The origin of this receptor is a male donor with ankylosing spondylitis. The CDR3 loop is CSARELNSGANVLTF. CDR3 DNA: TGCAGTGCTAGAGAACTGAACTCTGGGGCCAACGTCCTGACTTTC.